This T cell receptor beta chain came from a study of cytomegalovirus exposure and HLA in healthy donors. Study-level background: Caucasian-associated ancestry cluster membership applied to about four fifths of approximately 420 genotyped donors. Findings and limits, study-wide: The study carried out a later analysis of TCR beta sequences. It associated around 17,000 of them with specific HLA alleles at a false discovery rate of 0.05. TCR beta chains numbering more than 150 were designated cytomegalovirus-associated. Immune exposure information comprised only CMV serostatus.

The PCR ran on 60 Vbeta and 13 Jbeta primers. Libraries were prepared by immunoSEQ multiplex PCR; TCRdb keeps only in-frame clonotypes and omits some of them. Of approximately 150,000 clones in the sample, approximately 88% were seen once. Concerning this clone: Its antigen is unidentified.

The CDR3 sequence is 13 residues long. V shed 2 bases and J shed 7 bases, with 9 bases lying between them. Germline V CDR1 and CDR2: KGHSH, LQKENI. J is TRBJ1-5 and V is TRBV18; tentative D call: TRBD1 (5 bases). Specimen: PBMCs. This clonotype was sampled from a man aged 25-45 years in good health and CMV-seronegative. The CDR3 loop reads CASSPGAEQPQHF. CDR3 nucleotides: TGTGCCAGCTCACCAGGGGCAGAGCAGCCCCAGCATTTT.